This T cell receptor (beta chain) was identified in a study of T cells in Graves' hyperthyroidism and ophthalmopathy. Patients were excluded because of uncontrolled infection, other autoimmune disease, pregnancy or lactation. The CDR3 regions of TCR beta were amplified from RNA transcripts. First-round RT-PCR with HTBI primers amplified the TCR CDR3 region. MiXCR was run by TCRdb on the multiplex PCR reads, yielding one entry per CDR3 protein. Here the sample spans hundreds of thousands of distinct CDR3 sequences, 35% being singletons. The sequenced sample consisted of blood. The receptor comes from a woman aged 40 to 49 with Graves' hyperthyroidism.

The CDR3 reads CASSPGLPGELFF. The CDR3 DNA reads as TGTGCCAGCAGCCCGGGACTCCCCGGGGAGCTGTTTTTT. The chain joins TRBV7-2 to TRBJ2-2; tentatively, D is TRBD2 (6 bases). Germline V gene sequence: CDR1 SGHTA, CDR2 FQGNSA. V was clipped by 5 bases and J by 6 bases, with 10 bases between them. The CDR3 has 13 amino acids.